The 19 T cell receptor beta chains below come from one sample, sequenced in a study of blood T cells in healthy people across ages. Combining a sample-barcoded 5' primer with a J-beta primer mix, a second PCR ran for roughly 6 to 12 cycles. TCRdb redid the calling of the 5' RACE reads with MiXCR, one entry per CDR3 protein. The sample lists some 800,000 distinct CDR3 sequences, just under 25% occurring once. The data were also submitted as part of a second study, on T cells of mothers and their children.

The specimen was blood. Receptors originate from a boy aged 5-17 years in good health.

This clonotype was recorded a few times. The V call is TRBV7-9, the J call TRBJ2-1; TRBD1 aligns across 7 bases. With the DNA end fitting TRBJ2-5 better, the J assignment may be wrong. CDR1 and CDR2 from the germline V gene are SEHNR and FQNEAQ (reference sequence). This CDR3 spans 16 amino acids. The CDR3 spells CASSASNLADRETQYF. The CDR3 DNA reads as TGTGCCAGCAGCGCATCAAACCTTGCGGACAGGGAGACCCAGTACTTC.

This clonotype has just a few counts. The chain couples TRBV9 to TRBJ2-1; 8 bases are shared with TRBD2. The CDR3 runs 17 residues. V shed 3 bases and J 9 bases; nucleotides not matched to a gene: 17. Germline V CDR1 and CDR2: SGDLS, YYNGEE. CDR3 sequence: CASSATLYPAGAVEQFF. The CDR3 DNA reads as TGTGCCAGCAGCGCGACCCTTTACCCAGCGGGAGCCGTTGAGCAGTTCTTC.

This clonotype was picked up a small number of times. The chain joins TRBV4-1 to TRBJ2-5; D is ambiguous. TRBJ2-1 explains the end of the DNA better; the J call may be wrong. The CDR3 runs 15 residues. CDR1 is MGHRA and CDR2 is YSYEKL in the germline V gene. This CDR3 reads CASSQDRVAIGEQFF. The CDR3, as DNA: TGCGCCAGCAGCCAGGACCGGGTGGCGATCGGTGAGCAGTTCTTC.

This clonotype was seen a handful of times. This CDR3 is CASSQQGGGTEAFF. The DNA for the CDR3 is TGTGCCAGCAGCCAACAGGGAGGGGGCACTGAAGCTTTCTTT. This chain uses TRBV3-1 with TRBJ1-1, with a tentative D call TRBD1 (6 bases). The V gene's germline CDR1 is LGHDT and CDR2 YNNKEL (reference sequence). V lost 2 bases and J lost 4, with 11 bases in between. The CDR3 has 14 amino acids. Drawing the rest from reference TRBV3-1 and TRBJ1-1, the complete variable domain is DTAVSQTPKYLVTQMGNDKSIKCEQNLGHDTMYWYKQDSKKFLKIMFSYNNKELIINETVPNRFSPKSPDKAHLNLHINSLELGDSAVYFCASSQQGGGTEAFFGQGTRLTVV.

This clonotype has a handful of counts. The DNA for the CDR3 is TGCGCCAGCAGCCTTTTTGGGACAGGGTCCACAGATACGCAGTATTTT. Encoded protein: CASSLFGTGSTDTQYF. The chain has TRBV4-1 and TRBJ2-3, with 9 bases matching TRBD1. The germline gives CDR1 MGHRA, CDR2 YSYEKL. V lost 4 bases to trimming and J lost 2 bases; unmatched junction nucleotides: 7. The CDR3 has 16 amino acids.

This clonotype has only a few counts. The chain has TRBV27 and TRBJ2-7; D remains ambiguous. Germline lookup yields CDR1 MNHEY and CDR2 SMNVEV (reference sequence). The CDR3 consists of 14 residues. With 6 bases removed from V and 5 bases from J, the gap between germline ends came to 17 bases. The CDR3 nucleotides read TGTGCCAGCAGCCCAGGATCTACAGAGAACGAGCAGTACTTC. This codes for CASSPGSTENEQYF.

This clonotype was counted a few times. The chain links TRBV20-1 to TRBJ2-5; D gene uncertain. Germline-derived CDR1 and CDR2 are DFQATT and SNEGSKA (reference sequence). Trimming took 3 bases from V and 0 from J, leaving 5 bases between them. CDR3 length equals 12 residues. This CDR3 is CSARTYQETQYF. The CDR3 DNA reads as TGCAGTGCTAGGACATACCAAGAGACCCAGTACTTC.

The rearrangement joins TRBV20-1 to TRBJ2-3, with 13 bases lining up with TRBD2. The CDR3 contains 16 residues. Germline V gives CDR1 DFQATT, CDR2 SNEGSKA (reference sequence). This chain's CDR3 is CSVSGLAGEGTDTQYF. CDR3 coding DNA: TGCAGCGTCTCCGGACTAGCGGGGGAGGGCACAGATACGCAGTATTTT.

The CDR3 here is CASSYYSTDTQYF. The CDR3 nucleotides are TGTGCCAGCAGTTACTACAGCACAGATACGCAGTATTTT. The chain has TRBV6-5 and TRBJ2-3; D unclear. V was trimmed by 1 base and J by 0 bases, leaving 2 bases between them. The germline CDR1 and CDR2 sequences are MNHEY and SVGAGI. CDR3 length equals 13 residues.

CDR3 sequence (DNA): TGTGCCAGCAGCTTAAGGGTTCTCGAGACCCAGTACTTC. Translated: CASSLRVLETQYF. This chain connects TRBV7-6 to TRBJ2-5; D unclear. The CDR3 is 13 residues long. In germline, CDR1 is SGHVS, CDR2 FNYEAQ. V lost 2 bases and J 5 bases, leaving 9 bases between the germline ends. Drawing the rest from reference TRBV7-6 and TRBJ2-5, the complete variable domain is GAGVSQSPRYKVTKRGQDVALRCDPISGHVSLYWYRQALGQGPEFLTYFNYEAQQDKSGLPNDRFSAERPEGSISTLTIQRTEQRDSAMYRCASSLRVLETQYFGPGTRLLVL.

The chain recombines TRBV12-3 or TRBV12-4 with TRBJ1-6, with D possibly matching TRBD1 (5 bases). The CDR3 has 14 amino acids. V lost 5 bases and J 4 bases, leaving 9 bases between the germline ends. The CDR3 coding sequence is TGTGCCAGCAGTAGGGCAGGGTATAATTCACCCCTCCACTTT. Translation: CASSRAGYNSPLHF.

This clonotype appeared a few times. The V and J genes are TRBV20-1 and TRBJ2-1; possibly TRBD1 for D (5 bases). The J call may be mistaken, given a closer DNA end match to TRBJ2-7. Germline V lookup: CDR1 DFQATT, CDR2 SNEGSKA (reference sequence). CDR3 length: 13 residues. CDR3 nucleotide sequence: TGCAGTGCTAGATCTAGGGGCGCCGGCGAGCAGTACTTC. Amino acid sequence: CSARSRGAGEQYF.

The chain uses TRBV27 and TRBJ2-2; no clear D. Germline V gene data show CDR1 as MNHEY and CDR2 as SMNVEV (reference sequence). This CDR3 contains 14 residues. The V end was cut by 1 base, the J end by 6 bases, with 9 bases between. The DNA for the CDR3 is TGTGCCAGCAGTTTATTCGCCCGGGCCGGGGAGCTGTTTTTT. It encodes CASSLFARAGELFF.

This clonotype showed up just a few times. V usage is TRBV29-1 and J usage is TRBJ1-2, with TRBD1 matching 8 bases. The germline V gene has CDR1 SQVTM and CDR2 ANQGSEA. The CDR3 loop spans 13 amino acids. J gave up 5 bases and V 5 bases, and 7 bases lay outside the gene matches. CDR3 amino acids: CSVLEQGDYGYTF. The DNA for the CDR3 is TGCAGCGTTTTAGAACAGGGGGATTATGGCTACACCTTC.

The chain couples TRBV4-3 to TRBJ1-2, with 8 bases matching TRBD1. The CDR3 runs to 15 residues. Germline values: CDR1 LGHNA, CDR2 YSLEER. The junction had 4 bases not matched to a gene; V was cut back by 1 base and J by 3 bases. This CDR3 is CASSQVAGGDYGYTF. The DNA for the CDR3 is TGCGCCAGCAGCCAAGTCGCAGGGGGCGACTATGGCTACACCTTC.

The chain couples TRBV3-1 to TRBJ2-4; D is undetermined. Trimming shortened V by 0 bases and J by 13 bases, and 7 bases separated the two germline ends. Germline V gene sequence: CDR1 LGHDT, CDR2 YNNKEL (reference sequence). The CDR3 totals 11 residues. The chain's CDR3 is CASSQDVVQYF. DNA for the CDR3: TGTGCCAGCAGCCAAGATGTGGTACAGTACTTC.

The V call is TRBV28, the J call TRBJ1-3, with 7 bases lining up with TRBD1. From germline, CDR1 is MDHEN and CDR2 SYDVKM. V dropped 3 bases and J dropped 0; count of bases not matched to a gene: 11. The CDR3 spans 18 residues. The CDR3 nucleotides are TGTGCCAGCAGTTTCAACCCGACAGGGTCCCTCTCTGGAAACACCATATATTTT. Translated, it gives CASSFNPTGSLSGNTIYF.

This clonotype was observed a handful of times. This chain uses TRBV6-1 with TRBJ2-7; 7 nucleotides align to TRBD2. The CDR3 consists of 14 residues. Germline trimming cut 9 bases from V and 0 bases from J; bases unmatched to any gene: 8. Germline CDR1 reads MNHNS; CDR2 reads SASEGT. The CDR3 is CAREYGGSSYEQYF. The CDR3 DNA sequence: TGTGCCAGGGAATACGGCGGGAGCTCCTACGAGCAGTACTTC.

This clonotype occurred many times. The chain recombines TRBV12-3 or TRBV12-4 with TRBJ2-5; 7 nucleotides match TRBD2. V was clipped by 4 bases and J by 5 bases; unmatched bases: 10. The CDR3 totals 15 residues. The CDR3 reads CASSSGDRGGETQYF. The CDR3 coding sequence is TGTGCCAGCAGTTCCGGGGACCGGGGAGGGGAGACCCAGTACTTC.